The rows below give T cell receptor beta chains drawn from one sample of a study of T cell repertoires in cytomegalovirus infection. Antigen specificity for these receptors is unknown. One entry per CDR3 protein, called by TCRdb with MiXCR from the reads. The data contain around 750,000 distinct CDR3 sequences, over 25% of them singletons. This specimen was cultured CD8+ T cells from PBMCs, taken from culture after CMV antigen stimulation. All receptors derive from a human donor in good health (CMV status not recorded). Some clones in this sample may be carry-over from other donors' samples. Each CDR3 is given with its conserved first and last residue. Clone size appears in some rows only: once, few, many, or a class for an expanded clone.

clone size: NA
V gene: TRBV5-4
J gene: TRBJ2-5
CDR3 protein: CASSSGGPQEETQYF

clone size: NA
V gene: TRBV15
J gene: TRBJ1-6
CDR3 protein: CATSRDRGSNSPLHF

clone size: NA
V gene: TRBV27
J gene: TRBJ1-2
CDR3 protein: CASTSKGGGRYGYTF

clone size: few
V gene: TRBV7-6
J gene: TRBJ1-6
CDR3 protein: CASSLVGAEHSPLHF

clone size: NA
V gene: TRBV7-9
J gene: TRBJ2-1
CDR3 protein: CASSTEQFF

clone size: few
V gene: TRBV2
J gene: TRBJ1-3
CDR3 protein: CASVYIFSGNTIYF

clone size: NA
V gene: TRBV5-5
J gene: TRBJ2-6
CDR3 protein: CASSLIYPRLSGANVLTF

clone size: NA
V gene: TRBV2
J gene: TRBJ2-2
CDR3 protein: CASRAGPTELFF

clone size: NA
V gene: TRBV4-1
J gene: TRBJ1-5
CDR3 protein: CASSQDRAVNQPQHF

clone size: many
V gene: TRBV12-3/TRBV12-4
J gene: TRBJ2-7
CDR3 protein: CASSLGQGDYEQYF

clone size: few
V gene: TRBV2
J gene: TRBJ2-7
CDR3 protein: CATLAPGGEQYF

clone size: NA
V gene: TRBV2
J gene: TRBJ2-1
CDR3 protein: CAASGRNSYNEQFF

clone size: many
V gene: TRBV7-9
J gene: TRBJ2-2
CDR3 protein: CASNLRWNLTGELFF

clone size: few
V gene: TRBV27
J gene: TRBJ2-7
CDR3 protein: CASTESQGLNYEQYF

clone size: NA
V gene: TRBV6-2/TRBV6-3
J gene: TRBJ1-1
CDR3 protein: CTSSEAGTGGPTEAFF

clone size: many
V gene: TRBV7-6
J gene: TRBJ2-3
CDR3 protein: CASSLIDASGGADTDTQYF

clone size: NA
V gene: TRBV7-9
J gene: TRBJ1-2
CDR3 protein: CASSLATGELNGYTF

clone size: few
V gene: TRBV28
J gene: TRBJ2-1
CDR3 protein: CASSLRPRGGGRYEQFF

clone size: few
V gene: TRBV11-2
J gene: TRBJ2-3
CDR3 protein: CASSLPVSGLRTDTQYF

clone size: NA
V gene: TRBV7-9
J gene: TRBJ2-1
CDR3 protein: CASSLAPGRNNEQFF

clone size: few
V gene: TRBV7-8
J gene: TRBJ1-2
CDR3 protein: CASSAANFYGYTF

clone size: few
V gene: TRBV19
J gene: TRBJ2-7
CDR3 protein: CASSTGISAYEQYF

clone size: NA
V gene: TRBV7-9
J gene: TRBJ2-2
CDR3 protein: CASRQTTTNTGELFF

clone size: NA
V gene: TRBV9
J gene: TRBJ2-3
CDR3 protein: CASSVELAGPSTDTQYF

clone size: NA
V gene: TRBV27
J gene: TRBJ1-2
CDR3 protein: CASRPAPANYGYTF

clone size: NA
V gene: TRBV6-5
J gene: TRBJ1-2
CDR3 protein: CASSYSTGHDGYTF

clone size: few
V gene: TRBV11-1
J gene: TRBJ2-2
CDR3 protein: CASSLGDRGQGTGELFF

clone size: NA
V gene: TRBV6-8
J gene: TRBJ2-3
CDR3 protein: CASSYYPSGTMDGGDTQYF

clone size: NA
V gene: TRBV27
J gene: TRBJ1-5
CDR3 protein: CASSQGPPGNQPQHF

clone size: NA
V gene: TRBV2
J gene: TRBJ2-1
CDR3 protein: CASSEVGVNNEQFF

clone size: NA
V gene: TRBV12-3/TRBV12-4
J gene: TRBJ2-5
CDR3 protein: CASSFAGGQETQHF

clone size: few
V gene: TRBV7-6
J gene: TRBJ2-1
CDR3 protein: CASSLRRGTSPLNNEQFF

clone size: many
V gene: TRBV7-9
J gene: TRBJ1-1
CDR3 protein: CASSEDMNTEAFF

clone size: NA
V gene: TRBV6-2/TRBV6-3
J gene: TRBJ1-2
CDR3 protein: CASRRGLNYGYTF

clone size: NA
V gene: TRBV4-1
J gene: TRBJ2-1
CDR3 protein: CASSQDFLAEGYNEQFF

clone size: once
V gene: TRBV29-1
J gene: TRBJ2-2
CDR3 protein: CSVEVWDNTGELFF

clone size: NA
V gene: TRBV7-9
J gene: TRBJ2-3
CDR3 protein: CASSPTENTDTQYF

clone size: NA
V gene: TRBV2
J gene: TRBJ1-2
CDR3 protein: CASSHSRDRIYGYTF

clone size: few
V gene: TRBV29-1
J gene: TRBJ2-3
CDR3 protein: CSVVTELSTDTQYF

clone size: many
V gene: TRBV6-5
J gene: TRBJ2-1
CDR3 protein: CASSYDTNWDNEQFF

clone size: NA
V gene: TRBV2
J gene: TRBJ1-1
CDR3 protein: CASRWTGRIFF

clone size: NA
V gene: TRBV4-1
J gene: TRBJ1-1
CDR3 protein: CASSHTMRVNTEAFF

clone size: NA
V gene: TRBV6-8
J gene: TRBJ1-6
CDR3 protein: CASSYSAGGNSPLHF

clone size: few
V gene: TRBV27
J gene: TRBJ2-3
CDR3 protein: CATSLTRTDTQYF

clone size: few
V gene: TRBV6-2/TRBV6-3
J gene: TRBJ1-5
CDR3 protein: CASSYSRAVYSNQPQHF

clone size: NA
V gene: TRBV19
J gene: TRBJ1-1
CDR3 protein: CASNARGVNTEAFF

clone size: NA
V gene: TRBV29-1
J gene: TRBJ2-5
CDR3 protein: CSVEDEWERGGRETQYF

clone size: few
V gene: TRBV20-1
J gene: TRBJ2-1
CDR3 protein: CSARGGDEQFF

clone size: NA
V gene: TRBV4-1
J gene: TRBJ2-5
CDR3 protein: CASSQDVQETQYF

clone size: NA
V gene: TRBV7-8
J gene: TRBJ1-3
CDR3 protein: CASSLAGTLYGANSGNTIYF

clone size: NA
V gene: TRBV2
J gene: TRBJ2-3
CDR3 protein: CASSTSTGGATDTQYF

clone size: once
V gene: TRBV27
J gene: TRBJ1-4
CDR3 protein: CASSPRTQDWNEKLFF

clone size: NA
V gene: TRBV10-3
J gene: TRBJ2-3
CDR3 protein: CATLVPGQGALGTDTQYF

clone size: NA
V gene: TRBV25-1
J gene: TRBJ2-1
CDR3 protein: CASSEGGGDHNEQFF

clone size: many
V gene: TRBV7-8
J gene: TRBJ2-5
CDR3 protein: CASSFQRDTQETQYF

clone size: few
V gene: TRBV5-1
J gene: TRBJ2-2
CDR3 protein: CASSDPGTSPTGELFF

clone size: few
V gene: TRBV7-9
J gene: TRBJ1-4
CDR3 protein: CASSLAGGDEKLFF